This T cell receptor (beta chain) is drawn from a study of monozygotic twins with inflammatory bowel disease. Study-wide findings and caveats: Whereas healthy co-twins had higher TCRbeta diversity (inverse Simpson), IBD patients had lower diversity. Patients got different immunosuppressive treatments, which may have made their repertoires more variable.

The CDR3 runs to 12 residues. Germline CDR1 is SEHNR and CDR2 is FQNEAQ (reference sequence). Researchers put TCRalpha and TCRbeta cDNA through two nested PCRs lasting around 15 and 10 cycles. Each CDR3 protein gets one entry in TCRdb, which reprocessed the 5' RACE reads and gives no DNA. The sample has 330,000 or so distinct CDR3 sequences, and its top ten clones hold approximately 2%. About this clonotype itself: Its antigen remains unidentified.

The V call is TRBV7-9, the J call TRBJ2-7. The sequence came from a human donor with ulcerative colitis or Crohn's disease, or a healthy co-twin of an affected twin (not recorded which). The sample was blood. The CDR3 is CASSFLQDEQYF. Full variable domain (remainder filled in from reference TRBV7-9 and TRBJ2-7): DTGVSQNPRHKITKRGQNVTFRCDPISEHNRLYWYRQTLGQGPEFLTYFQNEAQLEKSRLLSDRFSAERPKGSFSTLEIQRTEQGDSAMYLCASSFLQDEQYFGPGTRLTVT.